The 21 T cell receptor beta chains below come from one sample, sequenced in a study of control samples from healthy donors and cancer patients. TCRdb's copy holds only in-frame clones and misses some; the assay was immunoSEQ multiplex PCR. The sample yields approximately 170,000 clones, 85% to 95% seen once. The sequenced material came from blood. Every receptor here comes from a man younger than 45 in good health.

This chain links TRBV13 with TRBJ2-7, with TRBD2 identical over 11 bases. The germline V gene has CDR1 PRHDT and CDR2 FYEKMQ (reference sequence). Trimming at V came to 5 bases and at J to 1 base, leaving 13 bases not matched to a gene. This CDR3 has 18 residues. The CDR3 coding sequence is TGTGCCAGCAGCCCCCCGGGACTAGCGGAACTGCGATCCTACGAGCAGTACTTC. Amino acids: CASSPPGLAELRSYEQYF.

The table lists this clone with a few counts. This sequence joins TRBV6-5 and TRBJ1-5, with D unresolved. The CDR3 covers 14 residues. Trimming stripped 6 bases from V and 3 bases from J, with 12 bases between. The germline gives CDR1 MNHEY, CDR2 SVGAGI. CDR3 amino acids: CASRKRELNQPQHF. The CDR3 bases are TGTGCCAGCAGGAAAAGGGAGCTCAATCAGCCCCAGCATTTT.

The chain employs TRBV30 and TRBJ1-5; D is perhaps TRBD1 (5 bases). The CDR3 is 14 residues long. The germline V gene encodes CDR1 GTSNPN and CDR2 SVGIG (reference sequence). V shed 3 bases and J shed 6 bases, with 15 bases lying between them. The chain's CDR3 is CAWSVRRGPQPQHF. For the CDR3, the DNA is TGTGCCTGGAGCGTGAGAAGGGGTCCTCAGCCCCAGCATTTT.

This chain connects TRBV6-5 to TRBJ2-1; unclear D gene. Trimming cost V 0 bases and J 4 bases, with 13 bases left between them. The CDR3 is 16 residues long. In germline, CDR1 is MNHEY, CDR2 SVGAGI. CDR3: CASSYSGLTEYNEQFF. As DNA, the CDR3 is TGTGCCAGCAGTTACTCAGGGCTAACCGAGTACAATGAGCAGTTCTTC.

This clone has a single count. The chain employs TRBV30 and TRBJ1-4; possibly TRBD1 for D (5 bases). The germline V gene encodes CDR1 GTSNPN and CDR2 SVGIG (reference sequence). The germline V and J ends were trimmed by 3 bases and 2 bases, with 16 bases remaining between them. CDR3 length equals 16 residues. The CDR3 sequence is CAWRGIGTPTNEKLFF. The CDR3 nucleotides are TGTGCCTGGAGGGGGATCGGGACCCCGACTAATGAAAAACTGTTTTTT.

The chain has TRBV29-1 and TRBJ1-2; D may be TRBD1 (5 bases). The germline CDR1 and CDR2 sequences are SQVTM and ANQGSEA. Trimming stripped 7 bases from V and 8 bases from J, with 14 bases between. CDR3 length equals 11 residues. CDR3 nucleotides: TGCAGCGCCCCGGCCCGGGGGGGCTACACCTTC. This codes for CSAPARGGYTF.

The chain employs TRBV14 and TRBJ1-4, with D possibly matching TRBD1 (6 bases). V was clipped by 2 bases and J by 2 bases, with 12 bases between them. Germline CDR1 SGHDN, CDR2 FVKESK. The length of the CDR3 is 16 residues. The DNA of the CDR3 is TGTGCCAGCAGCCAAAACACAGGGCTCACTAATGAAAAACTGTTTTTT. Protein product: CASSQNTGLTNEKLFF.

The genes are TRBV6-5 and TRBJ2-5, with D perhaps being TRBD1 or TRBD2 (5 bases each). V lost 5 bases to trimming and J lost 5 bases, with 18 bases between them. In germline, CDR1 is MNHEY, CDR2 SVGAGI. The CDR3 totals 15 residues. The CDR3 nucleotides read TGTGCCAGCAGTCGCCACAGTGGGGGTGGGGAGACCCAGTACTTC. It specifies CASSRHSGGGETQYF.

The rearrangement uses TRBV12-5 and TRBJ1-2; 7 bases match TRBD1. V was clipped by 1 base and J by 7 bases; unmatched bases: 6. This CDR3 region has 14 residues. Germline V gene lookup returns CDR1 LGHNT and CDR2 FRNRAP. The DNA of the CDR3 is TGTGCTAGTGGTTTGGGACAGGGTTATTCTGGCTACACCTTC. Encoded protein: CASGLGQGYSGYTF.

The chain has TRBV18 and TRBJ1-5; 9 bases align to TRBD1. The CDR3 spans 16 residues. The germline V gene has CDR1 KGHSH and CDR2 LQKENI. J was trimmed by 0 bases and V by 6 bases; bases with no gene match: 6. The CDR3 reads CASSRGQGPSNQPQHF. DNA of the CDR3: TGTGCCAGCTCTCGCGGACAGGGGCCTAGCAATCAGCCCCAGCATTTT. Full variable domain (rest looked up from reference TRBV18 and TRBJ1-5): NAGVMQNPRHLVRRRGQEARLRCSPMKGHSHVYWYRQLPEEGLKFMVYLQKENIIDESGMPKERFSAEFPKEGPSILRIQQVVRGDSAAYFCASSRGQGPSNQPQHFGDGTRLSIL.

CDR3 in amino acids: CASSQDSSGGYEQYF. The CDR3 region has the DNA TGCGCCAGCAGCCAAGATTCCAGCGGGGGCTACGAGCAGTACTTC. The gene calls are TRBV4-1 and TRBJ2-7; 8 bases agree with TRBD2. V lost 0 bases to trimming and J lost 3 bases; unmatched junction nucleotides: 4. Germline V gives CDR1 MGHRA, CDR2 YSYEKL. The CDR3 loop spans 15 amino acids.

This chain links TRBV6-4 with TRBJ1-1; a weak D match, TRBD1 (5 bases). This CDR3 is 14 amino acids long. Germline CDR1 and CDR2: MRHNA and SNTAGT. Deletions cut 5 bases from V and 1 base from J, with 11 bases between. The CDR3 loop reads CASSPRAQNTEAFF. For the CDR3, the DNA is TGTGCCAGCAGTCCCAGGGCACAGAACACTGAAGCTTTCTTT.

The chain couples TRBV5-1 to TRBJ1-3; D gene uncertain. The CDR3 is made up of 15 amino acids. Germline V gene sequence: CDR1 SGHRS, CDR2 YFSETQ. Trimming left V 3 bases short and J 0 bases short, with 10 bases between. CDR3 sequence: CASSSGPSSGNTIYF. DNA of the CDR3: TGCGCCAGCAGCTCTGGGCCGAGCTCTGGAAACACCATATATTTT.

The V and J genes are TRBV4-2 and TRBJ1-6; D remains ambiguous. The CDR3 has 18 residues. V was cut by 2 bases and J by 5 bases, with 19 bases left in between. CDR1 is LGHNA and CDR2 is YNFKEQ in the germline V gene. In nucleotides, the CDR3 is TGTGCCAGCAGCCAACTATTGGCCAAACCAAGGGATAATTCACCCCTCCACTTT. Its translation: CASSQLLAKPRDNSPLHF.

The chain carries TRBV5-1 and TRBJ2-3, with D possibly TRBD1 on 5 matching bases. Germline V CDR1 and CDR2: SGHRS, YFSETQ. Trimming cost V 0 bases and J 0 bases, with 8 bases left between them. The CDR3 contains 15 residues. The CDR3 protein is CASSLEPGSTDTQYF. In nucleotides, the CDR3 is TGCGCCAGCAGCTTGGAGCCAGGGAGCACAGATACGCAGTATTTT.

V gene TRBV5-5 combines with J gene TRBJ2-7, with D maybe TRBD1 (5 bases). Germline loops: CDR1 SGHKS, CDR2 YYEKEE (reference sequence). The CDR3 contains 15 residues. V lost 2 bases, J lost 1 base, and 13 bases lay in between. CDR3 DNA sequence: TGTGCCAGCAGCTTTACGGTGACAGTTTCCTACGAGCAGTACTTC. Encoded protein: CASSFTVTVSYEQYF. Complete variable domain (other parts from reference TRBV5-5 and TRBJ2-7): DAGVTQSPTHLIKTRGQQVTLRCSPISGHKSVSWYQQVLGQGPQFIFQYYEKEERGRGNFPDRFSARQFPNYSSELNVNALLLGDSALYLCASSFTVTVSYEQYFGPGTRLTVT.

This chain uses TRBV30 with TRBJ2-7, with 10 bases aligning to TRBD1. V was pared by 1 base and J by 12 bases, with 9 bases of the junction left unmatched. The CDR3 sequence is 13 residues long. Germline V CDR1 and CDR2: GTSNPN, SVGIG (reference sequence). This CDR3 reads CAWSERDRGNRYF. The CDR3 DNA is TGTGCCTGGAGTGAACGGGACAGGGGAAATCGGTACTTC. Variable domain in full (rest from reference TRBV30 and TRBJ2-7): SQTIHQWPATLVQPVGSPLSLECTVEGTSNPNLYWYRQAAGRGLQLLFYSVGIGQISSEVPQNLSASRPQDRQFILSSKKLLLSDSGFYLCAWSERDRGNRYFGPGTRLTVT.

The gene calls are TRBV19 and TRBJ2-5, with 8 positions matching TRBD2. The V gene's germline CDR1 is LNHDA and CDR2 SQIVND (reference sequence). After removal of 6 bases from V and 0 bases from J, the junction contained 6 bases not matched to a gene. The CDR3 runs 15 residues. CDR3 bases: TGTGCCAGTAGGGGGGGCGGGGGGTACCAAGAGACCCAGTACTTC. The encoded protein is CASRGGGGYQETQYF.

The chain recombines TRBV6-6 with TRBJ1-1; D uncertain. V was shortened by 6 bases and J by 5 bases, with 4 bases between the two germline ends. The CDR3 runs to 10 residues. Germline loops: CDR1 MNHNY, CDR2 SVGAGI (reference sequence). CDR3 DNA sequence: TGTGCCAGCAGCAGGACTGAAGCTTTCTTT. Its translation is CASSRTEAFF.

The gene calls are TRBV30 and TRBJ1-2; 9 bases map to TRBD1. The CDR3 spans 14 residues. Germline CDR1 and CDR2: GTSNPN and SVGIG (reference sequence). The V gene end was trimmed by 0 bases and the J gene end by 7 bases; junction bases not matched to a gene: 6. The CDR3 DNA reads TGTGCCTGGAGTGTCCTACAGGGGGCAAGTGGCTACACCTTC. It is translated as CAWSVLQGASGYTF.

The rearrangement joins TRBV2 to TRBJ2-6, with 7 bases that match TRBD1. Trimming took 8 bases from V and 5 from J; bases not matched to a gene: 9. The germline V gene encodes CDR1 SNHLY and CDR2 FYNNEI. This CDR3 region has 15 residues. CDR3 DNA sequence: TGTGCCAGCGACAGGGCGAGGAGTCGGGCCAACGTCCTGACTTTC. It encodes CASDRARSRANVLTF.